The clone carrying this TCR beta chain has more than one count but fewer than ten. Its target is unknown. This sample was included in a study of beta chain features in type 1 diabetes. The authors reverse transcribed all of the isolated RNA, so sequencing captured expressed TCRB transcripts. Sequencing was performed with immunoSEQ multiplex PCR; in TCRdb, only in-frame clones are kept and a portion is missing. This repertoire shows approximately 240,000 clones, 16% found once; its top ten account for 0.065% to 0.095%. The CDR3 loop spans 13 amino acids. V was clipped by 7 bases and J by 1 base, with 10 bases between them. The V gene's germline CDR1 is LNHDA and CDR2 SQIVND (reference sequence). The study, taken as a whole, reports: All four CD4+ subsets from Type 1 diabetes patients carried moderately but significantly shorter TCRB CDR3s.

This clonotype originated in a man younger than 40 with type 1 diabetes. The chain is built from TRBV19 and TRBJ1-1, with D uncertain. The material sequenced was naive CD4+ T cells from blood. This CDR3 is CASTLTGNTEAFF. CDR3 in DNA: TGTGCCAGTACCCTTACTGGGAACACTGAAGCTTTCTTT.